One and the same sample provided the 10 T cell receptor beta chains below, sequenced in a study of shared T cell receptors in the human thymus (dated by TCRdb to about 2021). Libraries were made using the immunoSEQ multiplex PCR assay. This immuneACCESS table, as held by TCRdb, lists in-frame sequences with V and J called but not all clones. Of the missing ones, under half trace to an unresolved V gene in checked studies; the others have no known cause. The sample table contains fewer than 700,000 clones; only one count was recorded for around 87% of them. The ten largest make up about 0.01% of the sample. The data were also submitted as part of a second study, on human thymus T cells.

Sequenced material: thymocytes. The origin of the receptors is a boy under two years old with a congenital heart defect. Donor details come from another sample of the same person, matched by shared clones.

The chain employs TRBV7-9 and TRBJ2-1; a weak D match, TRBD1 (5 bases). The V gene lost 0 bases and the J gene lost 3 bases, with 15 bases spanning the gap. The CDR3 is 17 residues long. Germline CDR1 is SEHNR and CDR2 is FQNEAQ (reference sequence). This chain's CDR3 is CASSLAARASFYNEQFF. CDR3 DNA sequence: TGTGCCAGCAGCTTAGCGGCCAGGGCTAGTTTCTACAATGAGCAGTTCTTC.

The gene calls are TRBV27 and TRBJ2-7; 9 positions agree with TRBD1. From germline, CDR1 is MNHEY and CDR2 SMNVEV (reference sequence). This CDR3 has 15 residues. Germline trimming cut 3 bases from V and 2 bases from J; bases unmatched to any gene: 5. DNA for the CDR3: TGTGCCAGCAGTTTTGGGGACAGGGTACCCTACGAGCAGTACTTC. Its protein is CASSFGDRVPYEQYF.

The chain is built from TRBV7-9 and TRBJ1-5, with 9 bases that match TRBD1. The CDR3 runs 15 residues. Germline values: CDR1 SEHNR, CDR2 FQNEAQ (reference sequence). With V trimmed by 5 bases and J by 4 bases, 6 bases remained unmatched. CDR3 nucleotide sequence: TGTGCCAGCAGCCCCGACAGGGGGGAGAATCAGCCCCAGCATTTT. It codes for CASSPDRGENQPQHF. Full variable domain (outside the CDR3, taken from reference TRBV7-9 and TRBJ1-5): DTGVSQNPRHKITKRGQNVTFRCDPISEHNRLYWYRQTLGQGPEFLTYFQNEAQLEKSRLLSDRFSAERPKGSFSTLEIQRTEQGDSAMYLCASSPDRGENQPQHFGDGTRLSIL.

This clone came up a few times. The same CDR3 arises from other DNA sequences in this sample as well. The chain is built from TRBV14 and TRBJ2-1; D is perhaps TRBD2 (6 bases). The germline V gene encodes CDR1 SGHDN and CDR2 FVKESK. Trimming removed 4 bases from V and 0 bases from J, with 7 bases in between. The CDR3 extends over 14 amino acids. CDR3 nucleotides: TGTGCCAGCAGCCCGACTAGCTCCTACAATGAGCAGTTCTTC. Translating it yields CASSPTSSYNEQFF.

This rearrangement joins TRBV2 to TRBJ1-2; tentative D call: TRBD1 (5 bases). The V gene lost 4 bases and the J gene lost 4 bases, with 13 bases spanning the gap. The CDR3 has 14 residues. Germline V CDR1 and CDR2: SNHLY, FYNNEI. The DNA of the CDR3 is TGTGCCAGCAGTGGAAACGCGGGGGGCTATGGCTACACCTTC. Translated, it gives CASSGNAGGYGYTF.

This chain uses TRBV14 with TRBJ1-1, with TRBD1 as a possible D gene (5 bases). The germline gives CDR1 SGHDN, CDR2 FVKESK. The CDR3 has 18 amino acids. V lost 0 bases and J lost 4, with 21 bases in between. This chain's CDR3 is CASSQEFPVGQWSTEAFF. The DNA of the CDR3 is TGTGCCAGCAGCCAAGAGTTCCCGGTCGGACAATGGAGCACTGAAGCTTTCTTT.

This CDR3 is CASSLAGGLETQYF. CDR3 DNA sequence: TGTGCCAGCAGTTTAGCGGGAGGGTTGGAGACCCAGTACTTC. The chain combines TRBV27 with TRBJ2-5; TRBD2 matches at 9 bases. Germline V gene lookup returns CDR1 MNHEY and CDR2 SMNVEV (reference sequence). V shed 2 bases and J 5 bases; nucleotides not matched to a gene: 3. CDR3 length equals 14 residues.

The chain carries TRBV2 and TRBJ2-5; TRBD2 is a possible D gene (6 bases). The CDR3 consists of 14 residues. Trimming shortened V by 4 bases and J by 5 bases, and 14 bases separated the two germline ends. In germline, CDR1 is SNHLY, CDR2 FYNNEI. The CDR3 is CASSGRRGWETQYF. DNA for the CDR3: TGTGCCAGCAGTGGTCGGAGGGGCTGGGAGACCCAGTACTTC.

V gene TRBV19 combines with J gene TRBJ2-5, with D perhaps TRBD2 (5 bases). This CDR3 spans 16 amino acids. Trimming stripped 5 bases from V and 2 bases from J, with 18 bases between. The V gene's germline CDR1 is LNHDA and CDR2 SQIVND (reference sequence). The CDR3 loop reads CASSAGVPPPQETQYF. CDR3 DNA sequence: TGTGCCAGTAGTGCCGGGGTCCCCCCCCCGCAAGAGACCCAGTACTTC.

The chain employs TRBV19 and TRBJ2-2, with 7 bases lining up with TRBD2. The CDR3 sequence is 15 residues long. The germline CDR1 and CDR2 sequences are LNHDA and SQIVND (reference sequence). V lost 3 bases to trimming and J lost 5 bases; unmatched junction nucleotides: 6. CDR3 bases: TGTGCCAGTAGTATCGTGGGGGGGAGAACCGGGGAGCTGTTTTTT. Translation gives CASSIVGGRTGELFF.